These T cell receptor beta chains were read from a single sample in a study of shared clonotypes between healthy human individuals. Only in-frame clones appear in the TCRdb table, and some are missing; sequencing was by immunoSEQ multiplex PCR. The table shows about 1 million clones, with approximately 70% occurring only once. Material: memory CD4+ T cells sorted from blood. The receptor set was obtained from a man aged 18 to 30 in good health. Both conserved end residues are trimmed from each CDR3.

>TRBV13|TRBJ1-3
ASSDQGNTIY
>TRBV6-5|TRBJ2-7
ASSPTLDRGYEQY
>TRBV10-2|TRBJ1-6
ASSGQNFNSPLH
>TRBV11-2|TRBJ1-4
ASSLGQGAGKLF
>TRBV5-1|TRBJ2-1
ASSEGRSSYNEQF
>TRBV28|TRBJ2-2
ASSHSGLF
>TRBV4-2|TRBJ2-3
ASSQMGLAGVGDTQY
>TRBV9|TRBJ1-2
ASSVDDWGYGYT
>TRBV5-6|TRBJ2-1
ASSDPGTGSDNEQF
>TRBV7-6|TRBJ1-1
ASSPDSSVVNTEAF
>TRBV6-6|TRBJ1-1
ASRLQGPTEAF
>TRBV5-6|TRBJ2-3
ASTPITGAQSTDTQY
>TRBV5-6|TRBJ1-6
ASSLRSGQANSPLH
>TRBV19|TRBJ1-1
ASTPNVNTEAF
>TRBV21-1|TRBJ2-3
ASSKAPRNETSTDTQY
>TRBV9|TRBJ2-7
ASSPRLAHSYEQY
>TRBV5-8|TRBJ1-5
ASSLLLLSNQPQH
>TRBV19|TRBJ2-3
ASSRVSGTGLSTDTQY
>TRBV18|TRBJ2-5
ASSPGSGLAGETQY
>TRBV2|TRBJ1-3
ASSDGQGAGNTIY
>TRBV6-1|TRBJ2-7
ASIHVRASTYEQY
>TRBV10-3|TRBJ1-2
AISMTGGDGYT
>TRBV7-9|TRBJ1-6
ASGSGTGTAPSPLH
>TRBV7-6|TRBJ2-7
ASSQGPSGGQY
>TRBV30|TRBJ1-5
AWSRYPLEQPQH